Listed below are T cell receptor beta chains from one sample, sequenced in a study of cytomegalovirus exposure and HLA in healthy donors. Clones were read by immunoSEQ multiplex PCR, and TCRdb kept only the in-frame ones, dropping some. Of more than 110,000 clones detected, just under 85% appear once; the ten largest clones hold around 4%. Specimen: PBMCs. These receptors were taken from a man between 35 and 55 years old in good health and CMV-seropositive. The conserved cysteine and the conserved F or W are not part of the CDR3 here. Clone size appears in some rows only: once, few, many, or a class for an expanded clone.

TRBV14	TRBJ1-1	.	ASSDQGNTEAF
TRBV6-8	TRBJ1-2	.	ASSYSMGRGVGGYGYT
TRBV19	TRBJ2-5	.	ASSSGYQETQY
TRBV9	TRBJ1-2	few	ASSVGGLLGGYT
TRBV7-8	TRBJ1-5	.	ASSLLGGDSNQPQH
TRBV6-1	TRBJ1-2	.	ASSAGGPRYGYT
TRBV6-1	TRBJ1-1	.	ASTLPGTELPEAF
TRBV5-1	TRBJ2-7	.	ASSFFRGTFYEQY
TRBV9	TRBJ2-5	once	ASSPQGTQETQY
TRBV6-5	TRBJ2-6	.	ASSSGLGGANVLT